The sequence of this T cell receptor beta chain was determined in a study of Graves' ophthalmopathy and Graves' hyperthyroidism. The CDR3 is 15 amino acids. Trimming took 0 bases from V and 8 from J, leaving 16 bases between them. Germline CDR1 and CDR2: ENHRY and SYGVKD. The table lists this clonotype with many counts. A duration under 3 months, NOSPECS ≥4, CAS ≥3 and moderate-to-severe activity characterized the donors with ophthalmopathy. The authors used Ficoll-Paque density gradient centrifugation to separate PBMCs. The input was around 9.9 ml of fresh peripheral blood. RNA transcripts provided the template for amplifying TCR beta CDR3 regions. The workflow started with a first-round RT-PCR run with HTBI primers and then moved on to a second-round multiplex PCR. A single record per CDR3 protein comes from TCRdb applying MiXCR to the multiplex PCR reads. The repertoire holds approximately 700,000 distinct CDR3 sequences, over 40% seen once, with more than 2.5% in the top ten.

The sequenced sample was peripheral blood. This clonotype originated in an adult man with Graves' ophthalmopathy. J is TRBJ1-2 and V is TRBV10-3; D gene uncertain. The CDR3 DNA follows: TGTGCCATCAGTGAGTCAGTTGGAGGATCGGAAGGCTACACCTTC. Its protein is CAISESVGGSEGYTF.